One and the same sample provided the 21 T cell receptor beta chains below, sequenced in a study of human T cells and chemical hapten exposure. MiXCR, run by TCRdb on the RACE reads, gives a single entry per CDR3 protein. Found here are approximately 90,000 distinct CDR3 sequences, about 8.5% of them singletons; the top ten hold just over 2.5%. Sample time point: pre-sensitization, week 0. Treatment described: therapeutic diphenylcyclopropenone sensitization with weekly scalp DPC. Source: whole blood, taken in connection with sensitization to the hapten diphenylcyclopropenone (DPC). Source of these receptors: a man aged 40-49 years with alopecia areata. Some clones in this sample may be carry-over from other donors' samples.

In its sample, this clonotype was seen a few times. This chain links TRBV2 with TRBJ2-1, with 9 bases matching TRBD2. The CDR3 is 13 residues long. V lost 7 bases and J lost 8; bases outside the gene matches: 6. From germline, CDR1 is SNHLY and CDR2 FYNNEI. The CDR3 DNA reads TGTGCCAGCACTGGGACTAGCCGCTATGAGCAGTTCTTC. Translated, it gives CASTGTSRYEQFF.

This clonotype was found many times. The chain employs TRBV14 and TRBJ1-1; D is ambiguous. The CDR3 runs 16 residues. The V gene lost 1 base and the J gene lost 3 bases, with 15 bases spanning the gap. CDR1 is SGHDN, CDR2 FVKESK, per germline. This chain's CDR3 is CASSQGPVRVYTEAFF. The CDR3 bases are TGTGCCAGCAGCCAAGGTCCGGTTAGGGTTTACACTGAAGCTTTCTTT.

This clonotype was seen more than once but under ten times. The chain couples TRBV4-1 to TRBJ2-1; 7 positions agree with TRBD1. The CDR3 spans 14 residues. Germline CDR1 and CDR2: MGHRA and YSYEKL. V was pared by 5 bases and J by 8 bases, with 9 bases of the junction left unmatched. The CDR3: CASSKPQGLDEQFF. Here the CDR3 DNA reads TGCGCCAGCAGCAAGCCACAGGGGTTGGATGAGCAGTTCTTC.

This clonotype came up many times. The V gene is TRBV6-5, the J gene TRBJ1-6; the D is unclear. V was clipped by 1 base and J by 6 bases, with 13 bases between them. The CDR3 runs 16 residues. Germline V gene data show CDR1 as MNHEY and CDR2 as SVGAGI. The CDR3 here is CASSYLLSGLNSPLHF. In DNA, the CDR3 is TGTGCCAGCAGTTACTTACTCTCCGGACTTAATTCACCCCTCCACTTT.

A few counts support this clonotype. V usage is TRBV13 and J usage is TRBJ2-5; D could derive from TRBD1 or TRBD2 (7 bases each). In germline, CDR1 is PRHDT, CDR2 FYEKMQ (reference sequence). The V end was cut by 5 bases, the J end by 3 bases, with 13 bases between. CDR3 length equals 14 residues. CDR3: CASSQTGREETQYF. CDR3 nucleotide sequence: TGTGCCAGCAGCCAGACAGGGAGGGAAGAGACCCAGTACTTC.

The gene calls are TRBV14 and TRBJ1-5; D remains ambiguous. The V gene's germline CDR1 is SGHDN and CDR2 FVKESK. The CDR3 contains 13 residues. V was cut by 3 bases and J by 9 bases, with 12 bases left in between. CDR3 nucleotides: TGTGCCAGCAGCCAGGTTTGGGGAGGGCCCCAGCATTTT. Translation gives CASSQVWGGPQHF.

This clonotype was picked up a small number of times. The CDR3 reads CASSVGGGQKETQYF. The CDR3 bases are TGTGCCAGCAGTGTAGGTGGGGGCCAGAAAGAGACCCAGTACTTC. This chain uses TRBV12-3 or TRBV12-4 with TRBJ2-5; D is perhaps TRBD1 (6 bases). The CDR3 consists of 15 residues. The V end was cut by 5 bases, the J end by 3 bases, with 16 bases between.

In this sample, this clonotype turned up many times. The chain joins TRBV20-1 to TRBJ1-2, with TRBD1 as a possible D gene (5 bases). Germline V gene sequence: CDR1 DFQATT, CDR2 SNEGSKA (reference sequence). The CDR3 length is 12 residues. V was trimmed by 4 bases and J by 2 bases, leaving 8 bases between them. The DNA for the CDR3 is TGCAGTGCTACGGGACGGAACTATGGCTACACCTTC. Translation: CSATGRNYGYTF.

The chain joins TRBV6-1 to TRBJ2-7; tentatively, D is TRBD2 (6 bases). V was shortened by 10 bases and J by 6 bases, with 28 bases between the two germline ends. CDR1 and CDR2 from the germline V gene are MNHNS and SASEGT. The CDR3 runs 16 residues. The CDR3 loop reads CATLKGGRQSGLEQYF. CDR3 bases: TGTGCCACCCTGAAGGGAGGCAGGCAGTCGGGGCTCGAGCAGTACTTC.

This clonotype was detected a few times. CDR3 coding DNA: TGTGCCAGCAAGAGAAGGGAGCAAGAGACCCAGTACTTC. Translating gives CASKRREQETQYF. The rearrangement joins TRBV12-3 or TRBV12-4 to TRBJ2-5; the D gene is possibly TRBD2 (5 bases). The germline V and J ends were trimmed by 7 bases and 2 bases, with 11 bases remaining between them. The CDR3 is 13 residues long.

This chain links TRBV7-3 with TRBJ2-3; no firm D call. Germline CDR1 reads SGHTA; CDR2 reads FQGTGA. The V and J ends lost 6 bases and 2 bases respectively, with 12 bases between them. The length of the CDR3 is 14 residues. The CDR3 here is CASRVGGSTDTQYF. The DNA of the CDR3 is TGTGCCAGCAGGGTCGGCGGTTCCACAGATACGCAGTATTTT.

This clonotype came up many times. V gene TRBV12-3 or TRBV12-4 combines with J gene TRBJ1-1; a weak D match, TRBD1 (6 bases). The V gene lost 3 bases and the J gene lost 1 base, with 9 bases spanning the gap. The CDR3 has 14 amino acids. CDR3: CASSFPGENTEAFF. CDR3 in DNA: TGTGCCAGCAGTTTCCCAGGGGAGAACACTGAAGCTTTCTTT.

The chain couples TRBV27 to TRBJ2-5; a possible D gene is TRBD1 (6 bases). Germline V gene data show CDR1 as MNHEY and CDR2 as SMNVEV (reference sequence). Trimming took off 4 bases at V and 5 bases at J, with 14 bases between the two ends. CDR3 length: 14 amino acids. CDR3: CASSWQGFPETQYF. The DNA of the CDR3 is TGTGCCAGCAGTTGGCAGGGGTTCCCTGAGACCCAGTACTTC.

This clonotype was recorded many times. V gene TRBV28 combines with J gene TRBJ1-1; D perhaps matches TRBD1 (6 bases). Between the trimmed V and J ends, which lost 11 bases and 4 bases, there was a span of 20 bases. The CDR3 runs to 14 residues. From germline, CDR1 is MDHEN and CDR2 SYDVKM. The CDR3 is CALTGTEGGTEAFF. CDR3 DNA sequence: TGTGCCCTCACAGGAACCGAGGGGGGCACTGAAGCTTTCTTT. Filled out from reference TRBV28 and TRBJ1-1, the complete variable domain reads DVKVTQSSRYLVKRTGEKVFLECVQDMDHENMFWYRQDPGLGLRLIYFSYDVKMKEKGDIPEGYSVSREKKERFSLILESASTNQTSMYLCALTGTEGGTEAFFGQGTRLTVV.

This clonotype occurred a few times. V is TRBV29-1 and J is TRBJ2-3; 11 bases line up with TRBD2. Trimming cost V 7 bases and J 4 bases; bases outside gene matches: 7. Per germline, CDR1 SQVTM and CDR2 ANQGSEA. The CDR3 is 14 amino acids. CDR3 residues: CSALPSGRSDTQYF. The CDR3, as DNA: TGCAGCGCCCTCCCTAGCGGGAGGTCAGATACGCAGTATTTT.

V is TRBV29-1 and J is TRBJ2-5; D is unresolved. V was cut by 2 bases and J by 2 bases, with 9 bases left in between. Germline V CDR1 and CDR2: SQVTM, ANQGSEA. This CDR3 is 13 amino acids long. The CDR3 sequence: CSVELRNQETQYF. As DNA, the CDR3 is TGCAGCGTTGAATTGCGAAATCAAGAGACCCAGTACTTC.

This clonotype was observed a handful of times. The V gene is TRBV2, the J gene TRBJ2-7; the D is unclear. Germline V gene data show CDR1 as SNHLY and CDR2 as FYNNEI. Deletions cut 1 base from V and 8 bases from J, with 6 bases between. The CDR3 sequence is 11 residues long. DNA for the CDR3: TGTGCCAGCAGTGAAGAGGCCCAGCAGTACTTC. Its translation is CASSEEAQQYF.

This clonotype was seen a few times. This chain joins TRBV7-2 and TRBJ2-1; no clear D. The CDR3 covers 16 residues. Per germline, CDR1 SGHTA and CDR2 FQGNSA. V was trimmed by 1 base and J by 0 bases, leaving 10 bases between them. CDR3 residues: CASSLEFYSSYNEQFF. The CDR3 coding sequence is TGTGCCAGCAGCTTAGAGTTCTATAGCTCCTACAATGAGCAGTTCTTC.

J is TRBJ2-5 and V is TRBV19, with TRBD1 matching over 11 bases. V shed 6 bases and J 5 bases; nucleotides not matched to a gene: 8. This CDR3 has 15 residues. CDR1 is LNHDA and CDR2 is SQIVND in the germline V gene (reference sequence). The chain's CDR3 is CASSAGTGGRETQYF. CDR3 bases: TGTGCCAGTAGCGCCGGGACAGGGGGTCGGGAGACCCAGTACTTC.

This clonotype was detected ten times or more. The chain carries TRBV29-1 and TRBJ2-3; D ambiguous. This CDR3 spans 12 amino acids. The V gene's germline CDR1 is SQVTM and CDR2 ANQGSEA. V was pared by 3 bases and J by 0 bases, with 4 bases between. The CDR3 is CSVEYSTDTQYF. Here the CDR3 DNA reads TGCAGCGTTGAGTACAGCACAGATACGCAGTATTTT.

This clonotype was recorded at least ten times. The chain couples TRBV7-2 to TRBJ2-3; 10 bases match TRBD2. Germline V CDR1 and CDR2: SGHTA, FQGNSA. The CDR3 runs to 17 residues. V lost 0 bases to trimming and J lost 8 bases; unmatched junction nucleotides: 11. CDR3 DNA: TGTGCCAGCAGCTTAGCACTAGCGGGGATCATCAGGGGTACGCAGTATTTT. Translated: CASSLALAGIIRGTQYF.